This record concerns one TCR beta chain sequence. The antigen is not known. The protocol was immunoSEQ multiplex PCR, while the TCRdb copy is restricted to in-frame clones and leaves out a portion. The sample lists roughly 150,000 clones, about 90% occurring once. V lost 4 bases and J lost 8, with 21 bases in between. The CDR3 runs to 15 residues. Germline assignment: CDR1 SGHRS and CDR2 YFSETQ. These data belong to a study of T cell responses to AZD1222 COVID-19 vaccine. General study points: Reportedly, nearly half the spike-specific TCRs target unmutated variant regions.

The rearrangement uses TRBV5-1 and TRBJ1-2; TRBD1 is a possible D gene (5 bases). This clonotype originated in an adult in good health. The source material was peripheral blood, sampled on day 0 of AZD1222 vaccination. The CDR3 DNA reads TGCGCCAGCAGCCCAATACCGACAGCTAGTATCGGCTACACCTTC. Protein product: CASSPIPTASIGYTF.